The source of this TCR beta chain is a study of OX40 agonist ivuxolimab in advanced cancers. Turning to the study itself: Participants averaged about 60 years of age (range about 23 to 90) and were around 80% male.

The data were produced by immunoSEQ multiplex PCR, yet TCRdb's version contains in-frame clones alone and is incomplete. In the table there are approximately 47,000 clones, about 86% of which are singletons. Study-wide findings and caveats: Certain nonresponders likewise exhibited a low normalized T-cell clonal expansion. By week 6 at 0.1 to 3.0 mg/kg, blood CD4+ and CD8+ T cells had expanded clonally. Average numbers of expanded clones were greater in CD8+ T cells than in CD4+.

This clone was seen a few times. The antigen is unknown. The sequence was collected from an adult with an advanced solid tumor such as melanoma, head and neck, liver or kidney cancer. Sequencing used CD4+ or CD8+ T cells sorted from blood, obtained in a trial of the OX40 agonist ivuxolimab.

The CDR3, as DNA: TGTGCCAGCAGTTGGCGGGGTGATACCGGGGAGCTGTTTTTT. Translated: CASSWRGDTGELFF. This chain uses TRBV27 with TRBJ2-2; a possible D gene is TRBD2 (6 bases). This CDR3 is built from 14 residues. The V end was cut by 4 bases, the J end by 5 bases, with 11 bases between. Germline V gene sequence: CDR1 MNHEY, CDR2 SMNVEV (reference sequence).